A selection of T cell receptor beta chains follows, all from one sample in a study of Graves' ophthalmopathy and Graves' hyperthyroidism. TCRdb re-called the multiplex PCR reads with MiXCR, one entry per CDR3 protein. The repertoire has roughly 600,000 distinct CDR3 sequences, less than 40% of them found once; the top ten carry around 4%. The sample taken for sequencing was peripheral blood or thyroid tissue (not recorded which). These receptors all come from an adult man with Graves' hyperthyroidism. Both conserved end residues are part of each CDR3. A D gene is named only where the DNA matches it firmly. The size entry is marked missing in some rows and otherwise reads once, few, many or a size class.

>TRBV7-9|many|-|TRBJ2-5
TGTGCCAGCAGCATGGACACGTCTCTGGAGACCCAGTACTTC
CASSMDTSLETQYF
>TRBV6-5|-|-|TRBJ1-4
TGTGCCAGCAGCCTCGGGATATCTAATGAAAAACTGTTTTTT
CASSLGISNEKLFF
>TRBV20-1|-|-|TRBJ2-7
TGCAGTGCCAGCAGCTTAAGGGATACAGGGATCTTCGAGCAGTACTTC
CSASSLRDTGIFEQYF
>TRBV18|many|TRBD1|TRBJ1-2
TGTGCCAGCAGCCCAGGGGGCAACTATGGCTACACCTTC
CASSPGGNYGYTF
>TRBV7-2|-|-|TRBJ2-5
TGTGCCAGCAGCTTAGTCGGGCGACACCGTATCCAAGAGACCCAGTACTTC
CASSLVGRHRIQETQYF
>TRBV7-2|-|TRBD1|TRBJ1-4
TGTGCCAGCAGCATCTCACAGGGGACCGGTGAAAAACTGTTTTTT
CASSISQGTGEKLFF
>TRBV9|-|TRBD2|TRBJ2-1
TGCGCCAGCACGGTAGCGGGATTTTACAATGAGCAGTTCTTC
CASTVAGFYNEQFF
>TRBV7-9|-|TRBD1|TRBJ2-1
TGTGCCAGCAGCTTCCGGGACAGGGGGCAGAGGCAGTTCTTC
CASSFRDRGQRQFF
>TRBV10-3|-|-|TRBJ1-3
TGTGCCATCAGTGATGCCACAGTCTCCAACACCATATATTTT
CAISDATVSNTIYF
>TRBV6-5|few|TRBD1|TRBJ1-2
TGTGCCAGCAGTTACTCGGGACAGGGGTTTGGCTACACCTTC
CASSYSGQGFGYTF
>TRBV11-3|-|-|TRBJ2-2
TGTGCCAGCAGCCCAACCGCCGGGACGGAAAACACCGGGGAGCTGTTTTTT
CASSPTAGTENTGELFF
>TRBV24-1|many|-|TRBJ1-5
TGTGCCACCAGTGATTGGGACACCAATCAGCCCCAGCATTTT
CATSDWDTNQPQHF
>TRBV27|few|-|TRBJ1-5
TGTGCCAGCAGTTACGGACGGATGTTTCAGCCCCAGCATTTT
CASSYGRMFQPQHF
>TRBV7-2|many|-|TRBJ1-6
TGTGCCAGCAGCTTAAGAATGCCGGGTCCGAATTCACCCCTCCACTTT
CASSLRMPGPNSPLHF
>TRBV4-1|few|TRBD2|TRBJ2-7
TGCGCCAGCAGCCAAGCGGGAGGGCGGGGCGAGCAGTACTTC
CASSQAGGRGEQYF
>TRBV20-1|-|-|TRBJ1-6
TGCAGTGCTAGGGACAGACTAAATTCACCCCTCCACTTT
CSARDRLNSPLHF
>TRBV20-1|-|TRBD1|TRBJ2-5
TGCAGTGCTAGGGCCGGGACAGCCTCGGAGACCCAGTACTTC
CSARAGTASETQYF